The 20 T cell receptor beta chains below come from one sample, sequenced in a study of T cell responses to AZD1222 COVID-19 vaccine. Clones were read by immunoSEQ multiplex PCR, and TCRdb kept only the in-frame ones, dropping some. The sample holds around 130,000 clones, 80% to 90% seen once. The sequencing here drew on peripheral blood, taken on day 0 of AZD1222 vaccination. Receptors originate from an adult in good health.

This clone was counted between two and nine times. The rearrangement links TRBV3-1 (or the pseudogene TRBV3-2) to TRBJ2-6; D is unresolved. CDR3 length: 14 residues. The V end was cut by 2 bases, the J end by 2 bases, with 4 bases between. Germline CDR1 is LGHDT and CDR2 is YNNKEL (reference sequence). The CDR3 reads CASSQMAGANVLTF. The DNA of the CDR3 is TGTGCCAGCAGCCAAATGGCTGGGGCCAACGTCCTGACTTTC.

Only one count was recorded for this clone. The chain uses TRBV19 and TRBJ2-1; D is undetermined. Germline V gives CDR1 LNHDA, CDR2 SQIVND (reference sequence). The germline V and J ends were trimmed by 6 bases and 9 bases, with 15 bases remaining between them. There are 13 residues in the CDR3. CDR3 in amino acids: CASSQTLMGEQFF. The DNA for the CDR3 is TGTGCCAGTAGCCAGACCCTAATGGGTGAGCAGTTCTTC.

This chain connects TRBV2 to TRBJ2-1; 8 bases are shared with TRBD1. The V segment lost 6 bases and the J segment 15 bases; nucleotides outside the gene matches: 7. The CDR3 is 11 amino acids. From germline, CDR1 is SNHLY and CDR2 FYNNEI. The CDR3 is CASSADRETFF. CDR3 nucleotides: TGTGCCAGCAGCGCGGACAGGGAGACGTTCTTC.

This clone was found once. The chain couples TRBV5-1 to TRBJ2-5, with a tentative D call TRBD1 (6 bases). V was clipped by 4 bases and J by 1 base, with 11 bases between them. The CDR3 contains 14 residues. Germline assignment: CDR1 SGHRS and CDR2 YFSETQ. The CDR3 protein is CASSSGRGQETQYF. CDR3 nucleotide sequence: TGCGCCAGCAGCAGCGGCAGGGGCCAAGAGACCCAGTACTTC.

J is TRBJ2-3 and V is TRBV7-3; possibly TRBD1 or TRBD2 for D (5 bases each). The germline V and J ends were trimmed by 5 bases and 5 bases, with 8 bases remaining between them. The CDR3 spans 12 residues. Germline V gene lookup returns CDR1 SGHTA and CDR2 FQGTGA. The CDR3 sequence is CASSPGQDTQYF. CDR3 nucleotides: TGTGCCAGCAGCCCGGGGCAAGATACGCAGTATTTT. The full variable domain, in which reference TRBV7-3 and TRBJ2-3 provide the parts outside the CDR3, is GAGVSQTPSNKVTEKGKYVELRCDPISGHTALYWYRQSLGQGPEFLIYFQGTGAADDSGLPNDRFFAVRPEGSVSTLKIQRTERGDSAVYLCASSPGQDTQYFGPGTRLTVL.

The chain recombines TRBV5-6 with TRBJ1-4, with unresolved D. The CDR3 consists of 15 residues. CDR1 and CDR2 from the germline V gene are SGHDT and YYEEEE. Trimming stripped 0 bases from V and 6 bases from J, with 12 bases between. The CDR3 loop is CASSLEGGGYEKLFF. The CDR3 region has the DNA TGTGCCAGCAGCTTGGAGGGAGGAGGATATGAAAAACTGTTTTTT.

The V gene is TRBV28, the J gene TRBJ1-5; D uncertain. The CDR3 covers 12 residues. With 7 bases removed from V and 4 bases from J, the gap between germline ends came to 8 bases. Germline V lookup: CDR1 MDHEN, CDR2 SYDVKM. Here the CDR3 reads CASTLGNQPQHF. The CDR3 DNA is TGTGCCAGCACCTTGGGGAATCAGCCCCAGCATTTT. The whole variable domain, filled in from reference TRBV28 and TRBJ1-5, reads DVKVTQSSRYLVKRTGEKVFLECVQDMDHENMFWYRQDPGLGLRLIYFSYDVKMKEKGDIPEGYSVSREKKERFSLILESASTNQTSMYLCASTLGNQPQHFGDGTRLSIL.

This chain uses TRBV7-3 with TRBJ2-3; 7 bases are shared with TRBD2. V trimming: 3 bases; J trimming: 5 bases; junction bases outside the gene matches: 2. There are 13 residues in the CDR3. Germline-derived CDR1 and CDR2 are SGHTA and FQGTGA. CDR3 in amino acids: CASSLAGVDTQYF. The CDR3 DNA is TGTGCCAGCAGCTTGGCGGGAGTAGATACGCAGTATTTT.

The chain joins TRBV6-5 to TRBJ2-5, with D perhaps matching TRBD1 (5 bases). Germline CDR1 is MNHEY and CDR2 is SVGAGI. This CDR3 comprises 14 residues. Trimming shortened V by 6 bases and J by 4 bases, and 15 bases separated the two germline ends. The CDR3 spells CASSDDRILETQYF. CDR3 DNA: TGTGCCAGCAGCGACGACAGAATATTAGAGACCCAGTACTTC.

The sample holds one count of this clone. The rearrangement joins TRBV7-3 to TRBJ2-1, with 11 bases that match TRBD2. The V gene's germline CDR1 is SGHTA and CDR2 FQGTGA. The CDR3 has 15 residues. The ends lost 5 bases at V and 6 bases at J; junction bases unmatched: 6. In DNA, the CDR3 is TGTGCCAGCAGCCCTACCGGGACTAGCGGCAATGAGCAGTTCTTC. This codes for CASSPTGTSGNEQFF.

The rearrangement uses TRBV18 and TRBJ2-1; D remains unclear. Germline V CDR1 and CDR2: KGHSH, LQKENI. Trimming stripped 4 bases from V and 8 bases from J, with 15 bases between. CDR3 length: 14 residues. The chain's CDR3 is CASSRGGTEHEQFF. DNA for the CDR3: TGTGCCAGCTCACGGGGTGGAACAGAACATGAGCAGTTCTTC.

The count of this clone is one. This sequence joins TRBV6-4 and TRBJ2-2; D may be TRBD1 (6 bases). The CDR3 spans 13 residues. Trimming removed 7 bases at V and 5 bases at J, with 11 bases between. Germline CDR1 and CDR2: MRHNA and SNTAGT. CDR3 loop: CASKGGVTGELFF. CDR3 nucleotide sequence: TGTGCCAGCAAAGGGGGTGTAACCGGGGAGCTGTTTTTT.

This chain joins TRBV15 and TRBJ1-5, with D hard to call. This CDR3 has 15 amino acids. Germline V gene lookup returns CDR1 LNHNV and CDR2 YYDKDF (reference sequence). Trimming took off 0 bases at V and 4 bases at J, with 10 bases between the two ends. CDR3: CATSRDNGGNQPQHF. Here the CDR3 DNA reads TGTGCCACCAGCAGAGATAATGGTGGTAATCAGCCCCAGCATTTT.

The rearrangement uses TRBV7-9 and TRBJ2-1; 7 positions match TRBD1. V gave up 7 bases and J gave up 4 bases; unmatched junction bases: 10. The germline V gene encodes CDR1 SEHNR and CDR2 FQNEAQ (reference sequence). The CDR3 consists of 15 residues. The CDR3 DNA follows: TGTGCCAGCACCCTATTAGGGGACAGATACAATGAGCAGTTCTTC. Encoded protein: CASTLLGDRYNEQFF.

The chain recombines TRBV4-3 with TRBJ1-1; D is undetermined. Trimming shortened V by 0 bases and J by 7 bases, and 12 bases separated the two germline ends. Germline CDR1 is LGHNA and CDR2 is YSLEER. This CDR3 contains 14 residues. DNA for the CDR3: TGCGCCAGCAGCCAAGATGAAGCATACAGTGAAGCTTTCTTT. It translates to CASSQDEAYSEAFF.

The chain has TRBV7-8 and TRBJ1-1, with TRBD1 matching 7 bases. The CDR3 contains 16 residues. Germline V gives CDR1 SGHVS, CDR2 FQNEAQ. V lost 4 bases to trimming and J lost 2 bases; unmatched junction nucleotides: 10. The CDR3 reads CASSSRQGWSNTEAFF. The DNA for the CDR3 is TGTGCCAGCAGCTCCCGACAGGGCTGGAGCAACACTGAAGCTTTCTTT.

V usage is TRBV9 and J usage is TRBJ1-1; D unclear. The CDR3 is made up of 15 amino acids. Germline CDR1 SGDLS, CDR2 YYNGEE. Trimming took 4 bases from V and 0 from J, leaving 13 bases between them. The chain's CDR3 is CASSRVHVLNTEAFF. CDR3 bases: TGTGCCAGCAGCCGCGTACACGTCCTGAACACTGAAGCTTTCTTT.

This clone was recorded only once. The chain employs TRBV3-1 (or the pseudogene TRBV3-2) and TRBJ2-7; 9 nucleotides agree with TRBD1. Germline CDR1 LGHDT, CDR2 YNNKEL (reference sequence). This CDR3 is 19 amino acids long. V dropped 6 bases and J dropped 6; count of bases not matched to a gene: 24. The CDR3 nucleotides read TGTGCCAGCAGTCAACATAGGCTTCTTCGGGACAGGGTCCCTCTCGAGCAGTACTTC. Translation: CASSQHRLLRDRVPLEQYF.

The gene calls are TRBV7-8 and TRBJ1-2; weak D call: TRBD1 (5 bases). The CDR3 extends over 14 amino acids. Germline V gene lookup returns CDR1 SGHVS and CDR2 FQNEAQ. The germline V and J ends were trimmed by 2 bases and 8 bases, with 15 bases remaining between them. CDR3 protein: CASSLIQGGSGYTF. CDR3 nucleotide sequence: TGTGCCAGCAGCTTAATTCAGGGCGGTTCCGGCTACACCTTC.

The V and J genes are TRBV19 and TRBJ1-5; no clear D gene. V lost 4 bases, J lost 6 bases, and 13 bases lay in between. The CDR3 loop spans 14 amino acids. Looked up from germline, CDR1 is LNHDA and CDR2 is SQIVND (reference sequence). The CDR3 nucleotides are TGTGCCAGTAGTAGTTGGCAGGCGGGTCAGCCCCAGCATTTT. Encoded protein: CASSSWQAGQPQHF.